Below are 3 T cell receptor beta chains sequenced from a single sample in a study of sequential checkpoint blockade in melanoma. This sample's treatment: randomized to nivolumab then ipilimumab (arm A) or the reverse (arm B). Data came from immunoSEQ multiplex PCR; TCRdb stores just in-frame clones and leaves some out. The sample includes 15,000 to 20,000 clones, more than 55% of them seen just once. Sample: CD8+ T cells sorted from blood (inferred from file names), taken from a patient given nivolumab and ipilimumab in sequence. Receptor source: a human donor with melanoma.

This chain uses TRBV21-1 with TRBJ2-3; the listed D gene, TRBD2, was not tested against the DNA. TRBV21-1 is flagged as a pseudogene. This CDR3 contains 20 residues. The CDR3 here is CASSKGVPPVGGGFKDTQYF. Here the CDR3 DNA reads TGTGCCAGCAGCAAAGGGGTTCCCCCGGTCGGGGGGGGGTTCAAAGATACGCAGTATTTT.

The gene calls are TRBV9 and TRBJ2-6, with TRBD1 matching over 9 bases. This CDR3 comprises 18 residues. The ends lost 0 bases at V and 0 bases at J; junction bases unmatched: 4. Germline V lookup: CDR1 SGDLS, CDR2 YYNGEE. The CDR3 reads CASSVEGTGNSGANVLTF. The CDR3, as DNA: TGTGCCAGCAGCGTAGAAGGGACAGGGAACTCTGGGGCCAACGTCCTGACTTTC.

This chain's CDR3 is CASSPSGDRAVGELFF. Here the CDR3 DNA reads TGTGCCAGCAGCCCCTCCGGGGACAGGGCAGTCGGGGAGCTGTTTTTT. This chain joins TRBV7-3 and TRBJ2-2, with TRBD1 matching 9 bases. This CDR3 is 16 amino acids long. Germline assignment: CDR1 SGHTA and CDR2 FQGTGA. V shed 5 bases, J shed 7 bases, and the junction held 11 bases outside the gene matches.